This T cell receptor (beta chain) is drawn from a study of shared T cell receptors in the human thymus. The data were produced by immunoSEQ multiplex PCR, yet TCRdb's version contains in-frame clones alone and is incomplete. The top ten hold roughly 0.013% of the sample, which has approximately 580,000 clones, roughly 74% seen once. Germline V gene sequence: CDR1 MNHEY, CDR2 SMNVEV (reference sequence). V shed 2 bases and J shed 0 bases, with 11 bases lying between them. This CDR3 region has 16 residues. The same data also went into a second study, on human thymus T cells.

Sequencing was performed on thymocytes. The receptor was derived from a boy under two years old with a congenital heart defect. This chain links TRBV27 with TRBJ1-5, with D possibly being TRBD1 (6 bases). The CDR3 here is CASSLMGTHSNQPQHF. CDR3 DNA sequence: TGTGCCAGCAGTTTAATGGGGACACATAGCAATCAGCCCCAGCATTTT.